This TCR beta chain is from a study of shared clonotypes between healthy human individuals. This clone was detected only a few times. V lost 0 bases and J lost 0, with 9 bases in between. The CDR3 consists of 16 residues. The germline V gene has CDR1 SEHNR and CDR2 FQNEAQ (reference sequence). The assay was immunoSEQ multiplex PCR, and TCRdb's table has in-frame clones only and misses some. Among about 690,000 clones listed, 90% were seen once. Specimen: memory CD8+ T cells from PBMCs. Subset defined: CD45RO+ cells pooled with CCR7-negative TemRA cells. This sequence originates from a man younger than 35 in good health. Some clones in this sample may be carry-over from other donors' samples. V usage is TRBV7-9 and J usage is TRBJ2-4, with D tentatively TRBD1 (5 bases). CDR3 sequence (DNA): TGTGCCAGCAGCTTAGCAGGGGTCCCAGCCAAAAACATTCAGTACTTC. Its translation is CASSLAGVPAKNIQYF.